This TCR beta chain was recorded in a study of cytomegalovirus exposure and HLA in healthy donors (dated by TCRdb to the late 2010s). At the level of the whole study: An earlier analysis of approximately 640 of the donors reported 250 to 350 Gb of sequence data and 100 million to 140 million unique TCR beta sequences from about 180 million T cells. An early release covering 550 to 700 HLA-typed donors comprised about 290 gigabases of sequencing data and roughly 85 million unique TCR sequences. Among the roughly 380 genotyped donors, around 79% belonged to the genetic ancestry cluster associated with self-reported Caucasian donors. The aim of the study was to test whether cataloging public T cell receptors could identify signatures of past pathogen exposure. The study used immunosequencing to profile the T cell repertoires of some 600 subjects and linked those repertoires to cytomegalovirus serostatus. Besides the first cohort of 666 subjects, a separate validation cohort made up of some 110 different subjects was used. High-throughput TCR immunosequencing, statistical association of individual TCRs with disease status, and machine learning were combined to predict cytomegalovirus infection status. A later analysis re-examined previously published TCR beta repertoires from more than 650 donors and added high-resolution HLA genotyping to investigate patterns of TCR occurrence. In the later analysis, no new phenotypic data were used to find candidate immune exposures; instead, reliance was placed on TCR beta sequences and their occurrence across donors. An earlier analysis of approximately 640 of the donors applied high-throughput TCR beta sequencing to assess whether each TCR beta V gene segment acted as functional or pseudogenic. Donor age, sex, ethnicity and CMV serostatus were compiled together with the repertoire data. A later genetic analysis took genome-wide SNP genotypes for about 55% of the roughly 700 donors and used that subset as a discovery cohort. All discovery cohort repertoires had been generated on a single sequencing platform. HLA typing included class I and class II loci at four-digit resolution. Typing coverage differed by locus: A, B, C, DRB1 and DQB1 were typed in roughly 620-630 donors, DQA1 in about 510, DPA1 in over 600, and DPB1 in roughly 450. Because of strong linkage in the cohort, 4 to 6 DR-DQ haplotypes were treated as single units for association and clustering. Across some 400 genotyped donors of the cohort, an average of about 240,000 unique TCR beta nucleotide sequences per donor were sequenced, and roughly 20% of those sequences were non-productive.

The cohort comprised approximately 700 healthy bone marrow donors. Cohort members were all nominally healthy when sampled, although unrecorded immune exposures were likely present. The donor tested CMV seronegative, placing the donor among the 300 to 400 seronegative members of the cohort. A peripheral blood sample was provided by each donor, and peripheral blood mononuclear cells were used for TCR beta sequencing. Genomic DNA extraction from the blood cell samples was performed with the Qiagen DNeasy Blood Extraction Kit. Overall results and qualifications from the work: A few of the identified cytomegalovirus-associated TCR beta chains were confirmed in vitro to be specific for cytomegalovirus antigens. A further reported finding was that TCR beta sequences accurately predicted the HLA-A and HLA-B alleles for most subjects in the first cohort. A cluster of highly shared sequence variants was judged likely to be a technical artifact of the sequencing pipeline. The classifier was reported to diagnose cytomegalovirus status with high specificity and sensitivity in both the original and validation cohorts. In a later analysis, most CMV-associated TCR beta chains were found to appear HLA-restricted, with HLA associations seemingly driven largely by CMV exposure. Correlated functional status among segregating V segments might be attributable to linkage disequilibrium, but an unknown experimental factor could not be ruled out. Strong co-occurrence of HLA alleles, especially DR and DQ, made assigning TCR associations to individual alleles difficult. Specific HLA alleles were associated with 16,951 TCR beta sequences at a false discovery rate of 0.05 in a later analysis. In a later analysis, HLA-associated TCR beta chains showed more clonal expansion and lower generation probabilities than non-associated chains that were equally common. Because counts were too low, roughly 16 rarely observed V segments, including chromosome 9 orphons, were left out of the earlier analysis of over 550 of the donors. An association between a missense DCLRE1C variant and V-gene and J-gene trimming of TCR beta chains was found in a later genetic analysis and replicated in an independent cohort. Because some donors lacked HLA typing at each locus, the association tests relied only on the typed subset. A later analysis found that TCR association rates varied across HLA loci, with DRB1 alleles showing the most associated TCRs and HLA-C alleles the fewest. CMV serostatus was the only immune exposure information available for the cohort. Presence/absence analyses assumed roughly uniform sequencing depth across donors, an assumption that may not hold. In the study, 150 to 200 TCR beta chains were listed as associated with cytomegalovirus. A later genetic analysis reported fewer N-insertions in productive TCRs among donors in an Asian-associated ancestry cluster than the roughly 720-donor mean. Broadly in line with IMGT annotations, most TCR beta V segments showed up in productive rearrangements about 87% or about 30% of the time in an earlier analysis of around 550 of the donors. The authors suggested that the approach could potentially be generalized to other disease states and immunological phenotypes. Most TCR sequences were seen in very few donors, while some public TCRs were found in many individuals. Some IMGT-functional V segments, including TRBV6-2 and TRBV6-3, could not be distinguished by the 87-base-pair reads and were therefore excluded. In a later analysis, several top co-occurrence clusters were reported to appear linked to parvovirus B19, influenza, CMV and Epstein-Barr virus. This cohort had only TCR beta chains sequenced, and the lack of alpha or paired-chain data limited which features could be detected.

As to this clone: Its antigen is unknown. Base qualities are not provided; no much larger clone lies one nucleotide away.

Libraries came from the immunoSEQ multiplex PCR assay. For the multiplex PCR, a mixture combining 60 forward primers for TCR Vbeta segments and 13 reverse primers for TCR Jbeta segments was used. The CDR3 region of rearranged TCR beta genes was amplified from genomic DNA with a multiplex PCR assay. On the Illumina HiSeq System, the amplified TCR beta libraries were sequenced as 87-base-pair reads. The published analysis was carried out like this. In a later analysis, tens of millions of unique TCR beta chains were counted across the approximately 640 repertoires, and some 10 million of these chains were shared by at least two donors. A nearest-neighbor algorithm error-corrected the raw reads and collapsed the reads into unique sequences, merging closely related sequences to remove PCR and sequencing errors. CDR3 sequences were aligned to IMGT reference sequences to assign V, D and J gene segments. For a sequence to be retained, a match of at least six nucleotides to both a V gene segment and a J gene segment was required. Rearrangements were classified as productive when the CDR3 lacked stop codons and remained in frame with V and J, and all other rearrangements were classified as non-productive. CDR3 was defined by IMGT convention, running from the second conserved V-encoded cysteine to the conserved J-encoded phenylalanine. In an earlier analysis of around 570 of the donors, sequences lacking an unambiguous match to a single V gene segment were excluded. In an earlier analysis of some 590 of the donors, V segments were called functional above 56.7% productive rearrangements and were called segregating when the between-donor standard deviation exceeded 5%. A statistical classification framework was developed to diagnose cytomegalovirus status using the catalog of TCR beta chain sequences. In a later analysis, V and J genes were assigned by comparing TCR nucleotide sequences against IMGT/GENE-DB human TR gene sequences. Using the TCRdist pipeline, a later analysis assigned CDR3 sequences along with most-parsimonious VDJ recombination scenarios. In a later analysis, each TCR beta chain was defined by its CDR3 amino acid sequence together with its V-gene family, and reads lacking a unique V-gene family were excluded. A later analysis removed several hundred highly shared, low-generation-probability nucleotide sequences to deal with suspected cross-contamination and a sequencing artifact. In a later analysis, a clonal expansion index was calculated for each public chain from normalized within-repertoire ranks of inferred template counts. In a later analysis, generation probabilities were computed with a VDJ recombination model fitted to out-of-frame rearrangements, and the resulting probabilities were checked against IGoR. A later analysis scored TCR-TCR, TCR-HLA and TCR-CMV co-occurrence with hypergeometric tests, applying a repertoire-size bias correction to TCR pairs. False discovery rates were estimated in a later analysis by permuting HLA or CMV assignments 20 times. A later analysis grouped co-occurring TCRs with DBSCAN, adding TCRdist sequence similarity when clustering within HLA-allele-positive subsets. Repertoires with fewer than 30,000 or more than 120,000 public chains, plus five repertoires with anomalous nucleotide sharing, were excluded from co-occurrence clustering. TCRdb retrieved this table from immuneACCESS and kept in-frame rearrangements only. Not all clones are present; in checked studies, unresolved V genes account for under half, and no reason is known for the remainder. Clone size and the V and J calls come from that table; the DNA yielded D and trimming. The sample data list around 130,000 clones, and roughly 90% of these were observed just once. Clones ranked in the top ten supply 0.45% to 0.6% of the sample.

Trimming takes 7 bases from V and 2 bases from J, and the germline ends sit 15 bases apart. Based on the germline V gene, the CDR1 and CDR2 sequences are MDHEN and SYDVKM. From the cysteine up to the phenylalanine, the CDR3 has a length of 14 residues. Here the CDR3 DNA is all that survives: 42 bases in frame from base 1. Sequenced input: PBMCs. The sequence links TRBV28 to TRBJ2-7, with the D gene uncertain. This TCR was recovered from a woman in her thirties or forties in good health and CMV-seronegative. The CDR3: CASIGRSKAYEQYF. The DNA sequence is given as TGTGCCAGCATTGGCAGGTCTAAAGCCTACGAGCAGTACTTC.